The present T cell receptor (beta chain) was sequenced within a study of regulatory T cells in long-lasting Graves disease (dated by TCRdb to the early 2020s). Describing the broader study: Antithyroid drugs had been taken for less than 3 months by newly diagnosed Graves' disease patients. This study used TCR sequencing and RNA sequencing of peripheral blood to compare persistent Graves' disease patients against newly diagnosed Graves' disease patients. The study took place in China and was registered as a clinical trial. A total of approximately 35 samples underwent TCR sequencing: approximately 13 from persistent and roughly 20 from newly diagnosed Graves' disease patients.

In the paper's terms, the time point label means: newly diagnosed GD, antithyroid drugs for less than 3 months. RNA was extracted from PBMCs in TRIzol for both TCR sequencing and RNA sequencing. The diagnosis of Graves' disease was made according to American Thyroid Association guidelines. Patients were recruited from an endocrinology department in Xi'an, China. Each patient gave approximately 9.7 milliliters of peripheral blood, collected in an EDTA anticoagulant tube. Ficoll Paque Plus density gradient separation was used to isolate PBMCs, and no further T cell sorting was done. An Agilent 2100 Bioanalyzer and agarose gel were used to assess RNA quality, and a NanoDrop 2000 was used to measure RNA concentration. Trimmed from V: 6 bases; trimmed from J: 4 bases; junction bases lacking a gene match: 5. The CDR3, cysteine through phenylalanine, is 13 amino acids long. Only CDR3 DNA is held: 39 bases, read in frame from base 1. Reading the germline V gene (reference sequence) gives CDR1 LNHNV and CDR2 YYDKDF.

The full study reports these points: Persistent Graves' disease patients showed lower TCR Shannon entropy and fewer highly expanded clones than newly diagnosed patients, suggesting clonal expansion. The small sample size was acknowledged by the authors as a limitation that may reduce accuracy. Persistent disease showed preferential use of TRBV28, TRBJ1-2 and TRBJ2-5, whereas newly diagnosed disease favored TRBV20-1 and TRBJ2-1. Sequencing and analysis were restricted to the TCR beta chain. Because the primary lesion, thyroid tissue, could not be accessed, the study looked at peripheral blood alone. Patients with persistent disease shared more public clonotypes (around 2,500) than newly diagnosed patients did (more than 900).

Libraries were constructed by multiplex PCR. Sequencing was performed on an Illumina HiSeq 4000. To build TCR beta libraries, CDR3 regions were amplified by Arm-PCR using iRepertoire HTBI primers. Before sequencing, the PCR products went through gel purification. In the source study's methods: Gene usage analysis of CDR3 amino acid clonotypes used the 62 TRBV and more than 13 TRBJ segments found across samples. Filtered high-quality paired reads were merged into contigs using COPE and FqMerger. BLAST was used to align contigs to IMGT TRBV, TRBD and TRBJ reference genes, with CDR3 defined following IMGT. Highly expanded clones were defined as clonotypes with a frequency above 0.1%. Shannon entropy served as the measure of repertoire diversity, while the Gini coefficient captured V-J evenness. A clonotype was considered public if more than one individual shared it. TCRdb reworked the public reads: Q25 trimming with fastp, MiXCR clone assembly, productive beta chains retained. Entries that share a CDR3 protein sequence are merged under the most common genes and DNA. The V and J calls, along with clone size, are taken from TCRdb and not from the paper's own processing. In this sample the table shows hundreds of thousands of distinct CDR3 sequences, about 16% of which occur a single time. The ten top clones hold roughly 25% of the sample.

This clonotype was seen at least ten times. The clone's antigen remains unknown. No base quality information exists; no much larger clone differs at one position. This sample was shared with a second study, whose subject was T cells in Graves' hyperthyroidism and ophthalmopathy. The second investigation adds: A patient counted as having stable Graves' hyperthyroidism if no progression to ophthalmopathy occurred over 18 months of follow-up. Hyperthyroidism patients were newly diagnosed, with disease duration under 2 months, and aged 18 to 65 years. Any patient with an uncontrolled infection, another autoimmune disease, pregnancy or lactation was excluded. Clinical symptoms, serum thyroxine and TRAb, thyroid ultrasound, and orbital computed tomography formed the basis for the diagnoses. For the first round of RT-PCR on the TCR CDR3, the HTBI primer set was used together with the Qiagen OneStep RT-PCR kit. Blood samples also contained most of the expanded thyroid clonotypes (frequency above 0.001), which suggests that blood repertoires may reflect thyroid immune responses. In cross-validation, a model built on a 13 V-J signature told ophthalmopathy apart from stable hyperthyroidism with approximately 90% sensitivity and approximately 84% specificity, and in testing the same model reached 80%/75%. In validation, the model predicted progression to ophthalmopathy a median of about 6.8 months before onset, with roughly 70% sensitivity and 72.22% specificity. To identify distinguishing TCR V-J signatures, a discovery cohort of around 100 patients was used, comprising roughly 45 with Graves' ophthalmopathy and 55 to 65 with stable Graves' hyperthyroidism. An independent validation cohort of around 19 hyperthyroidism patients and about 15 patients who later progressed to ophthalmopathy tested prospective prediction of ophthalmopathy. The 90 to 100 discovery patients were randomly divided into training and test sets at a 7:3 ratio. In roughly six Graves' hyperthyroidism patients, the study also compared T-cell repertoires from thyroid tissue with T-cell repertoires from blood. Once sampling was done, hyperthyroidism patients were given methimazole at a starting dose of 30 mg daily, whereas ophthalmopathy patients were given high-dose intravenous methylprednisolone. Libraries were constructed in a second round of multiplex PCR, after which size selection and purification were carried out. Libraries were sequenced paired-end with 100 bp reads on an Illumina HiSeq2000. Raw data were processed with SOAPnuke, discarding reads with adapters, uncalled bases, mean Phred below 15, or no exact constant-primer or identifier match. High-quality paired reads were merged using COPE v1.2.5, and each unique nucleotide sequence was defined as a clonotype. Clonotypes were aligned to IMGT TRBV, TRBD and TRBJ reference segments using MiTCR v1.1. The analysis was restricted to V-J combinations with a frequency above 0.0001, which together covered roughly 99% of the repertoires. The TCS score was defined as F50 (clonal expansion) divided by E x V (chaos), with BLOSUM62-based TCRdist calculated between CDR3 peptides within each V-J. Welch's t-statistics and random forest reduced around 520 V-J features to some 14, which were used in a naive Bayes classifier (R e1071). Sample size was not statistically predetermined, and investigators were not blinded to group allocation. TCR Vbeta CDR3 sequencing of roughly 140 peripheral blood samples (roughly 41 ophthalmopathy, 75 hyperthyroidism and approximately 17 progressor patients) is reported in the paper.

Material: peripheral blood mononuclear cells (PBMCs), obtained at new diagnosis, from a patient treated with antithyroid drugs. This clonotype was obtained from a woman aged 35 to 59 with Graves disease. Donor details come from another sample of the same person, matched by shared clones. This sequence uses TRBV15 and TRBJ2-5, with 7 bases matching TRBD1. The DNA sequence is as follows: TGTGCCACCAGGACAGGGTATGGAGAGACCCAGTACTTC. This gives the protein CATRTGYGETQYF.